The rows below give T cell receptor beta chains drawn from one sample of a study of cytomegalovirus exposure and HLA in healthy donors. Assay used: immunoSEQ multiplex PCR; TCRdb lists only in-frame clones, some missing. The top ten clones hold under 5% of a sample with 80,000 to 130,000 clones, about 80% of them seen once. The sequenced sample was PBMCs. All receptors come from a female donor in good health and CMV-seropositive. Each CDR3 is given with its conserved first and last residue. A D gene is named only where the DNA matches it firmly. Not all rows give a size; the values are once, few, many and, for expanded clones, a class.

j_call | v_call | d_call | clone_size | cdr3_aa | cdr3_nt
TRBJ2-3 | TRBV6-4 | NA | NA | CASSDSQGPTHTQYF | TGTGCCAGCAGTGACTCACAGGGACCCACACATACGCAGTATTTT
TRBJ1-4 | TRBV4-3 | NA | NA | CASSQATSGNEKLFF | TGCGCCAGCAGTCAAGCGACGTCAGGGAATGAAAAACTGTTTTTT
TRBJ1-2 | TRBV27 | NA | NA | CASSFSGDGYYGYTF | TGTGCCAGCAGTTTTTCCGGGGATGGATACTATGGCTACACCTTC
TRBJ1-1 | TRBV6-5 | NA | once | CASSYSQNTEAFF | TGTGCCAGCAGTTACAGCCAGAACACTGAAGCTTTCTTT
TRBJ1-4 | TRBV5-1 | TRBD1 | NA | CASSSYGQGTTTNEKLFF | TGCGCCAGCAGCTCTTACGGACAGGGGACTACGACTAATGAAAAACTGTTTTTT
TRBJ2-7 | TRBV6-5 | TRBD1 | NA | CASRTGVWEQYF | TGTGCCAGCAGGACAGGGGTATGGGAGCAGTACTTC
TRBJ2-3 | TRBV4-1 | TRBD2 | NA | CASHSGGASDTQYF | TGCGCCAGCCACAGCGGGGGGGCATCAGATACGCAGTATTTT
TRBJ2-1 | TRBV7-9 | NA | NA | CASSLVGLLYNEQFF | TGTGCCAGCAGCTTAGTGGGACTGCTATACAATGAGCAGTTCTTC
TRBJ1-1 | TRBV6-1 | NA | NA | CASRSGHKGSPEAFF | TGTGCCAGCAGGTCCGGCCACAAGGGGTCTCCTGAAGCTTTCTTT
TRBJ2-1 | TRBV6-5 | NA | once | CASKRGSEQFF | TGTGCCAGCAAGAGGGGGTCCGAGCAGTTCTTC
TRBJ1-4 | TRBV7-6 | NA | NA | CASSRRFNEKLFF | TGTGCCAGCAGCCGGAGATTTAATGAAAAACTGTTTTTT
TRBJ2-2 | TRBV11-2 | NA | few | CASSLSGNTGELFF | TGTGCCAGCAGCTTGTCAGGGAACACCGGGGAGCTGTTTTTT
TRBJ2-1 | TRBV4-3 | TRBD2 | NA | CASSQDGGRDNEQFF | TGCGCCAGCAGCCAAGATGGAGGGAGGGACAATGAGCAGTTCTTC
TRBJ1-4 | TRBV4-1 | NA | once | CASSQDRGGAQINEKLFF | TGCGCCAGCAGCCAAGACCGTGGCGGCGCTCAGATAAATGAAAAACTGTTTTTT